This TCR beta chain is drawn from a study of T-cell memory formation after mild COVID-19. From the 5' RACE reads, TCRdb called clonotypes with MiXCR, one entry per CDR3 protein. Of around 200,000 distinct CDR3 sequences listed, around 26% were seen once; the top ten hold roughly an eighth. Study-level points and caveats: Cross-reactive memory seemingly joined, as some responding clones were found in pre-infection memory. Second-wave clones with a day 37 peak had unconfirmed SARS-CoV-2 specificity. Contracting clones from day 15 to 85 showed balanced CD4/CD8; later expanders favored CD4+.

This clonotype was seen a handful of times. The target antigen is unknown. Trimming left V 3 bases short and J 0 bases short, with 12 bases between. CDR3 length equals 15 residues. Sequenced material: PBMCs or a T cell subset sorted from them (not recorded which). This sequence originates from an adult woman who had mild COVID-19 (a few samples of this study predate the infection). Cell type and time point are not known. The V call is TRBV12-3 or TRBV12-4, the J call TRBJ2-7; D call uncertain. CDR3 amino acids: CASSFGVRSSYEQYF. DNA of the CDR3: TGTGCCAGCAGTTTCGGCGTTCGAAGCTCCTACGAGCAGTACTTC.